This TCR beta chain emerged from a study of neurological immune-mediated disorders. This clonotype was observed many times. Its antigen is unknown. Study-level results: No CDR3 amino acid sequences were shared by expanded clones across subjects, suggesting private repertoires in all groups.

Trimming left V 0 bases short and J 0 bases short, with 12 bases between. The germline V gene encodes CDR1 DFQATT and CDR2 SNEGSKA (reference sequence). This CDR3 has 15 amino acids. PBMCs numbering 2 million and stored at -80 C yielded the unsorted libraries. Synthesis of cDNA was carried out by template-switch 5'RACE. The reaction used 10-nucleotide random UMIs. A single record per CDR3 protein comes from TCRdb applying MiXCR to the 5' RACE reads. The sample includes roughly 70,000 distinct CDR3 sequences, 3.5% to 5% of them seen just once. V usage is TRBV20-1 and J usage is TRBJ2-7; D might be TRBD1 or TRBD2, each matching 5 bases. The TCR comes from a man younger than 45 with multiple sclerosis. Sequences were obtained from PBMCs. The CDR3 region has the DNA TGCAGTGCTAGAGATCGGGGACGGAGCTCCTACGAGCAGTACTTC. The encoded protein is CSARDRGRSSYEQYF.